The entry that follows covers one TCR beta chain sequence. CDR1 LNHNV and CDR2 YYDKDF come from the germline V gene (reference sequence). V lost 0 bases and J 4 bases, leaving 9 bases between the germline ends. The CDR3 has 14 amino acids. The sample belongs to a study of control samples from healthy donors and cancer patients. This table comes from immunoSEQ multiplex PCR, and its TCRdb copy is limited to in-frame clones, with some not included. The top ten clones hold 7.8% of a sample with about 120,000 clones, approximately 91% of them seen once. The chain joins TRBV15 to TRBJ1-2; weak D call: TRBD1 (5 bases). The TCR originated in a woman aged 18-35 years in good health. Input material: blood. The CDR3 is CATSRERGTYGYTF. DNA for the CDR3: TGTGCCACCAGCAGAGAACGGGGGACCTATGGCTACACCTTC. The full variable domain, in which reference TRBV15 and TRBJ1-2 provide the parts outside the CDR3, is DAMVIQNPRYQVTQFGKPVTLSCSQTLNHNVMYWYQQKSSQAPKLLFHYYDKDFNNEADTPDNFQSRRPNTSFCFLDIRSPGLGDTAMYLCATSRERGTYGYTFGSGTRLTVV.